This entry concerns a single T cell receptor (beta chain). The data are from a study of control samples from healthy donors and cancer patients. The CDR3 length is 15 residues. V was cut by 4 bases and J by 8 bases, with 17 bases left in between. From germline, CDR1 is LGHDT and CDR2 YNNKEL (reference sequence). Profiling relied on immunoSEQ multiplex PCR, and the TCRdb table lists in-frame clones only, not all of them. The sample holds 260,000 or so clones, around 79% seen once. This TCR came from an older woman with lung cancer. The J gene is TRBJ1-4, the V gene TRBV3-1 (or the pseudogene TRBV3-2), with D perhaps TRBD1 (5 bases). Sequencing used PBMCs. The CDR3, as DNA: TGTGCCAGCAGCCCAAATGGGGCGGGTAACGAAAAACTGTTTTTT. Translated, it gives CASSPNGAGNEKLFF.